Detailed here is one T cell receptor beta chain. This record belongs to a study of blood T cell repertoires in COVID-19. Study context: The cDNA or gDNA used as material had been derived from T cells, B-cell-depleted T cells, or PBMCs.

This table comes from immunoSEQ multiplex PCR, and its TCRdb copy is limited to in-frame clones, with some not included. The sample shows 200,000 to 300,000 clones, approximately 86% of them seen only once. V was clipped by 4 bases and J by 5 bases; unmatched bases: 7. Germline assignment: CDR1 LGHNA and CDR2 YSLEER. CDR3 size: 15 residues. The specimen was peripheral blood. This sequence joins TRBV4-3 and TRBJ2-5, with 10 bases lining up with TRBD1. The sequence derives from a woman in her 30s with acute or convalescent COVID-19. CDR3 sequence: CASSRLTGGEETQYF. In DNA, the CDR3 is TGCGCCAGCAGCCGACTGACAGGGGGCGAGGAGACCCAGTACTTC.